These 22 T cell receptor beta chains originate from one sample sequenced in a study of CD8+CD57+ T cells in acquired aplastic anemia. CDR3 and TCR beta VDJ profiling relied on genomic DNA as the template. MiXCR, run by TCRdb on the reads, gives a single entry per CDR3 protein. The data show about 120,000 distinct CDR3 sequences, under 60% seen once. Sequencing involved patients with CD8+CD57+ cell expansion previously shown by flow cytometry. Sequenced material: sorted CD4+, CD8+, or CD8+CD57+ T cells (not recorded which) from PBMCs. Source of these receptors: a human donor with aplastic anemia.

This clonotype appeared once. The chain employs TRBV20-1 and TRBJ2-3; 13 nucleotides match TRBD2. The CDR3 runs 17 residues. CDR1 and CDR2 (germline): DFQATT, SNEGSKA (reference sequence). V was clipped by 0 bases and J by 0 bases; unmatched bases: 3. Here the CDR3 reads CSARDPGLAGSTDTQYF. CDR3 DNA: TGCAGTGCTAGAGACCCGGGACTAGCGGGAAGCACAGATACGCAGTATTTT.

This clonotype was observed a single time. This may stem from a read error, because a much larger clone lies one nucleotide away. This chain links TRBV6-1 with TRBJ2-1; maybe TRBD1 (6 bases). Germline CDR1 MNHNS, CDR2 SASEGT. The CDR3 is 13 residues long. The CDR3 loop is CASWDTSPNEQSF. In nucleotides, the CDR3 is TGTGCCAGTTGGGACACCTCTCCCAATGAGCAGTCCTTC.

On this clonotype itself: At one end, the junction sequence differs from germline, possibly due to a read error. The rearrangement uses TRBV19 and TRBJ1-2; the D is unclear. The germline V gene encodes CDR1 LNHDA and CDR2 SQIVND (reference sequence). The CDR3 covers 11 residues. CDR3 sequence reads: CASSVDMANTF. CDR3 bases: TGTGCCAGTAGTGTAGACATGGCCAACACCTTC.

The V call is TRBV25-1, the J call TRBJ2-7; 10 nucleotides align to TRBD1. This CDR3 is built from 14 residues. CDR1 is MGHDK, CDR2 SYGVNS, per germline. The trim removed 8 bases at V and 1 base at J, leaving 5 bases unmatched. Here the CDR3 DNA reads TGTGCCAGCCGCGGGACAGGGGAGTCCTACGAGCAGTACTTC. This sequence encodes CASRGTGESYEQYF.

The V call is TRBV7-9, the J call TRBJ2-5; 7 positions match TRBD2. Germline CDR1 SEHNR, CDR2 FQNEAQ (reference sequence). The CDR3 is made up of 15 amino acids. V lost 0 bases to trimming and J lost 5 bases; unmatched junction nucleotides: 6. The CDR3 DNA reads TGTGCCAGCAGCTTAGCGCGGGGGTCAGGGGAGACCCAGTACTTC. It is translated as CASSLARGSGETQYF.

This clonotype has ten or more counts. The chain carries TRBV7-6 and TRBJ2-5; 9 bases are a match to TRBD1. Germline loops: CDR1 SGHVS, CDR2 FNYEAQ. The J segment lost 5 bases and the V segment lost 5 bases, leaving 12 bases of the junction unmatched. The CDR3 contains 16 residues. This CDR3 is CASSTDGTGHWETQYF. The CDR3 DNA follows: TGTGCCAGCAGCACCGATGGGACAGGGCATTGGGAGACCCAGTACTTC.

The genes are TRBV2 and TRBJ1-2, with TRBD1 as a possible D gene (5 bases). V lost 3 bases, J lost 1 base, and 15 bases lay in between. From germline, CDR1 is SNHLY and CDR2 FYNNEI. This CDR3 has 16 amino acids. The CDR3 DNA reads TGTGCCAGCAGTGAGGTTGACAGCAGGTTTAACTATGGCTACACCTTC. This translates into CASSEVDSRFNYGYTF.

The gene calls are TRBV24-1 and TRBJ2-7, with TRBD1 identical over 7 bases. This CDR3 is 14 amino acids long. Germline V gene lookup returns CDR1 KGHDR and CDR2 SFDVKD. V gave up 11 bases and J gave up 2 bases; unmatched junction bases: 11. The CDR3 region is CASSPRQGPYEQYF. The CDR3 region has the DNA TGTGCCAGTAGTCCAAGACAGGGACCCTACGAGCAGTACTTC.

This sequence joins TRBV6-1 and TRBJ2-1, with D perhaps given as TRBD1 or TRBD2 (5 bases each). CDR1 is MNHNS and CDR2 is SASEGT in the germline V gene. The V and J ends lost 0 bases and 2 bases respectively, with 11 bases between them. This CDR3 has 16 amino acids. The CDR3 protein is CASSEAGTSPYNEQFF. The CDR3 nucleotides are TGTGCCAGCAGTGAAGCCGGGACCTCACCCTACAATGAGCAGTTCTTC.

The chain is built from TRBV14 and TRBJ1-2; TRBD1 aligns across 7 bases. Germline V CDR1 and CDR2: SGHDN, FVKESK. Unmatched junction bases numbered 12, after V lost 0 bases and J lost 8 bases. The CDR3 extends over 16 amino acids. The CDR3: CASSQDSEDRRYGYTF. In DNA form, the CDR3 reads TGTGCCAGCAGCCAAGATAGTGAGGACAGGCGGTACGGCTACACCTTC.

The rearrangement links TRBV15 to TRBJ2-5; possible D gene TRBD2, 5 bases. Per the germline V gene, CDR1 is LNHNV and CDR2 is YYDKDF (reference sequence). The V end was cut by 0 bases, the J end by 1 base, with 9 bases between. The CDR3 spans 15 residues. CDR3 amino acids: CATSRDIGSQETQYF. The CDR3 nucleotides are TGTGCCACCAGCAGAGATATAGGGAGCCAAGAGACCCAGTACTTC. The whole variable domain, remainder taken from reference TRBV15 and TRBJ2-5, is DAMVIQNPRYQVTQFGKPVTLSCSQTLNHNVMYWYQQKSSQAPKLLFHYYDKDFNNEADTPDNFQSRRPNTSFCFLDIRSPGLGDTAMYLCATSRDIGSQETQYFGPGTRLLVL.

This chain uses TRBV20-1 with TRBJ1-6; 7 bases agree with TRBD1. The CDR3 length is 14 residues. V trimming: 2 bases; J trimming: 10 bases; junction bases outside the gene matches: 8. Per the germline V gene, CDR1 is DFQATT and CDR2 is SNEGSKA (reference sequence). In DNA, the CDR3 is TGCAGTGCTAGACCAAGACAGGGTTACTCACCCCTCCACTTT. Translating it yields CSARPRQGYSPLHF.

The genes are TRBV11-2 and TRBJ2-2; 7 bases map to TRBD2. J gave up 0 bases and V 4 bases, and 8 bases lay outside the gene matches. Germline loops: CDR1 SGHAT, CDR2 FQNNGV. The CDR3 extends over 17 amino acids. CDR3 region: CASSSAASGTNTGELFF. CDR3 in DNA: TGTGCCAGCAGCTCCGCGGCTAGCGGTACGAACACCGGGGAGCTGTTTTTT. The variable domain in full, completed from reference TRBV11-2 and TRBJ2-2, reads EAGVAQSPRYKIIEKRQSVAFWCNPISGHATLYWYQQILGQGPKLLIQFQNNGVVDDSQLPKDRFSAERLKGVDSTLKIQPAKLEDSAVYLCASSSAASGTNTGELFFGEGSRLTVL.

CDR3 nucleotide sequence: TGTGCCAGTAGTATGTCCTGGGACAGCTCCTACGAGCAGTACTTC. This sequence encodes CASSMSWDSSYEQYF. The V and J genes are TRBV19 and TRBJ2-7, with 7 bases that match TRBD1. This CDR3 is 15 amino acids long. Germline-derived CDR1 and CDR2 are LNHDA and SQIVND (reference sequence). V shed 3 bases, J shed 0 bases, and the junction held 5 bases outside the gene matches.

The chain is built from TRBV5-1 and TRBJ1-6, with 7 bases matching TRBD1. The CDR3 is made up of 15 amino acids. The germline V gene has CDR1 SGHRS and CDR2 YFSETQ. Germline trimming cut 0 bases from V and 9 bases from J; bases unmatched to any gene: 6. The CDR3 loop is CASSLGGTVASPLHF. The CDR3 nucleotides are TGCGCCAGCAGCTTGGGCGGGACAGTCGCTTCACCCCTCCACTTT.

The chain employs TRBV10-3 and TRBJ2-7; 7 nucleotides line up with TRBD1. This CDR3 contains 14 residues. The V gene end was trimmed by 6 bases and the J gene end by 2 bases; junction bases not matched to a gene: 7. Germline assignment: CDR1 ENHRY and CDR2 SYGVKD. The CDR3 loop reads CAISRDRSTYEQYF. The CDR3 nucleotides are TGTGCCATCAGCCGGGACAGATCTACCTACGAGCAGTACTTC.

J is TRBJ1-3 and V is TRBV5-1, with D uncertain. Trimming removed 4 bases at V and 1 base at J, with 6 bases between. Germline V CDR1 and CDR2: SGHRS, YFSETQ. The CDR3 consists of 13 residues. The CDR3 DNA reads as TGCGCCAGCAGCCTGTGGTCTGGAAACACCATATATTTT. Its translation: CASSLWSGNTIYF.

There are a few counts of this clonotype. DNA for the CDR3: TGTGCCAGCAGTGGTGGAAGGGGGACAGGGGGGAATTCACCCCTCCACTTT. Protein product: CASSGGRGTGGNSPLHF. This chain joins TRBV25-1 and TRBJ1-6; 11 nucleotides agree with TRBD1. Germline loops: CDR1 MGHDK, CDR2 SYGVNS. The CDR3 loop spans 17 amino acids. The trim removed 4 bases at V and 7 bases at J, leaving 9 bases unmatched.

The rearrangement joins TRBV10-3 to TRBJ1-6; 11 nucleotides agree with TRBD1. The CDR3 is 13 amino acids. Trimming took 8 bases from V and 7 from J; bases not matched to a gene: 1. CDR1 is ENHRY, CDR2 SYGVKD, per germline. This CDR3 reads CAIWDRGNSPLHF. CDR3 sequence (DNA): TGTGCCATCTGGGACAGGGGGAATTCACCCCTCCACTTT.

In the case of this clonotype: At one boundary the junction diverges from the germline segment, which might be a read error. The genes are TRBV10-3 and TRBJ2-1; 8 bases agree with TRBD1. Per the germline V gene, CDR1 is ENHRY and CDR2 is SYGVKD. The CDR3 totals 14 residues. The CDR3 sequence: CAISVDRAYNGQFF. The DNA for the CDR3 is TGTGCCATCAGTGTGGACAGGGCTTACAATGGGCAGTTCTTC.

The genes are TRBV5-5 and TRBJ2-7, with a tentative D call TRBD1 (5 bases). Deletions cut 4 bases from V and 0 bases from J, with 14 bases between. CDR3 size: 15 residues. Germline CDR1 reads SGHKS; CDR2 reads YYEKEE (reference sequence). This CDR3 is CASSPDSPSSYEQYF. The CDR3 coding sequence is TGTGCCAGCAGCCCCGACAGCCCCAGCTCCTACGAGCAGTACTTC.

The gene calls are TRBV20-1 and TRBJ2-7, with 7 bases lining up with TRBD1. Germline V lookup: CDR1 DFQATT, CDR2 SNEGSKA (reference sequence). This CDR3 contains 12 residues. The J segment lost 3 bases and the V segment lost 6 bases, leaving 5 bases of the junction unmatched. CDR3 sequence: CSARDRHYEQYF. DNA for the CDR3: TGCAGTGCCCGGGACAGACACTACGAGCAGTACTTC.